The entry below describes one T cell receptor (beta chain). Seattle researchers signed up patients amid active infection and tracked them longitudinally. Original data processing: Scientists estimated how many nucleated cells there were by amplifying reference gene primers. Data came from immunoSEQ multiplex PCR; TCRdb stores just in-frame clones and leaves some out. That table supplies the V and J calls and clone size; D and trimming were determined from the DNA. The sample carries about 500,000 clones, 70% to 90% recorded once. The sample comes from a study of blood T cell repertoires in COVID-19. The wider study: Acute-phase and convalescent COVID-19 samples originated in the United States, Italy and Spain. The cDNA or gDNA used as material had been derived from T cells, B-cell-depleted T cells, or PBMCs.

CDR1 and CDR2 (germline): LNHDA, SQIVND (reference sequence). Unmatched junction bases numbered 6, after V lost 6 bases and J lost 7 bases. The CDR3 totals 13 residues. V is TRBV19 and J is TRBJ1-2, with 9 nucleotides matching TRBD1. The TCR was taken from a woman aged 50 to 60 with COVID-19, enrolled during active disease. Sequences were obtained from peripheral blood. This CDR3 reads CASSRDRVGGYTF. As DNA, the CDR3 is TGTGCCAGTAGCCGGGACAGGGTTGGTGGCTACACCTTC. The whole variable domain, filled in from reference TRBV19 and TRBJ1-2, reads DGGITQSPKYLFRKEGQNVTLSCEQNLNHDAMYWYRQDPGQGLRLIYYSQIVNDFQKGDIAEGYSVSREKKESFPLTVTSAQKNPTAFYLCASSRDRVGGYTFGSGTRLTVV.